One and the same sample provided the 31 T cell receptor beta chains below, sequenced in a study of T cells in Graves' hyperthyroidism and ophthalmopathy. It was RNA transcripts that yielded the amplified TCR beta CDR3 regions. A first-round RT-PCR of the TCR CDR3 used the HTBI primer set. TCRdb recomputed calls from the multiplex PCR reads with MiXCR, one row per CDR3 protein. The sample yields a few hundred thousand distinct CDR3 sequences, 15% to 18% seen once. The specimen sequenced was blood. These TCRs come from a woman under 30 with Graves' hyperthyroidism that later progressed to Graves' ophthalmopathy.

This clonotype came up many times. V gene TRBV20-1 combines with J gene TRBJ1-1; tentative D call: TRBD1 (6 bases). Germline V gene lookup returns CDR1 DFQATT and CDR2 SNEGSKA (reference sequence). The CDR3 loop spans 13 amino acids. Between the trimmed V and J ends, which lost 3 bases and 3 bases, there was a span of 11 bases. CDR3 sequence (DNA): TGCAGTGCTAGTACAGGGTTGGACACTGAAGCTTTCTTT. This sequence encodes CSASTGLDTEAFF.

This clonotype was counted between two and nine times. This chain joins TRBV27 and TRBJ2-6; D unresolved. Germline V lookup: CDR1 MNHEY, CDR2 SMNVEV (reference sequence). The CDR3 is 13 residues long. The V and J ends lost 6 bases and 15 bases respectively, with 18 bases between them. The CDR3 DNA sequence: TGTGCCAGCAGCTGGGATAGAGGTGCCCCCCTGACTTTC. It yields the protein CASSWDRGAPLTF.

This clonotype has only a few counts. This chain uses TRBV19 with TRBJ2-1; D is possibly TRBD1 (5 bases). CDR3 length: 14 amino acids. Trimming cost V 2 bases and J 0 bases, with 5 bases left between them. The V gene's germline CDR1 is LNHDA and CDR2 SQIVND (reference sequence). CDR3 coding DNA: TGTGCCAGTAGTATACAGGGCTCCTACAATGAGCAGTTCTTC. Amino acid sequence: CASSIQGSYNEQFF.

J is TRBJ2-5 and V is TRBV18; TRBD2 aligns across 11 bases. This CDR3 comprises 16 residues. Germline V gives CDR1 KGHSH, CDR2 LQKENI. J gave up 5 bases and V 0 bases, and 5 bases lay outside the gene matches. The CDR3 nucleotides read TGTGCCAGCTCACCACCTAGCGGGAGGGCCGGTGAGACCCAGTACTTC. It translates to CASSPPSGRAGETQYF. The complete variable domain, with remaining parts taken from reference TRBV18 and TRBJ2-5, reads NAGVMQNPRHLVRRRGQEARLRCSPMKGHSHVYWYRQLPEEGLKFMVYLQKENIIDESGMPKERFSAEFPKEGPSILRIQQVVRGDSAAYFCASSPPSGRAGETQYFGPGTRLLVL.

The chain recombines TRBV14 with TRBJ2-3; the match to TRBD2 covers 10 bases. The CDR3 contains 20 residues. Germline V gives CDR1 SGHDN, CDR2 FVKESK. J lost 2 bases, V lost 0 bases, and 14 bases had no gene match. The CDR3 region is CASSQDSRMSLAGDTDTQYF. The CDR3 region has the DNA TGTGCCAGCAGCCAAGATTCTAGGATGAGTCTAGCGGGAGACACAGATACGCAGTATTTT.

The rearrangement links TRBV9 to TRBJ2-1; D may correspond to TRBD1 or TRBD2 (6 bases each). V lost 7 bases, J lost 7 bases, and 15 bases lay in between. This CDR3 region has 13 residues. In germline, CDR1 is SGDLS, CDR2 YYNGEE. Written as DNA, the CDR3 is TGTGCCAGCGGGGGGCAGGGGAGGAATGAGCAGTTCTTC. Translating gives CASGGQGRNEQFF.

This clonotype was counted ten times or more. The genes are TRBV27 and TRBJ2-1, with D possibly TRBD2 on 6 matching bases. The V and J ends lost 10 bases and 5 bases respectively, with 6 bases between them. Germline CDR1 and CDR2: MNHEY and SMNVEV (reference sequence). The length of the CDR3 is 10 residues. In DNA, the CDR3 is TGTGCCACGGGGGACAATGAGCAGTTCTTC. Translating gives CATGDNEQFF.

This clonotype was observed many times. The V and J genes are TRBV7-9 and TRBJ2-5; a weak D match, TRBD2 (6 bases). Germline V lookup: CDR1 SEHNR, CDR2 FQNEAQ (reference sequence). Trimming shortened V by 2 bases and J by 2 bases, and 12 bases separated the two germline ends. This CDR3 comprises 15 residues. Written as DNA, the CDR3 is TGTGCCAGCAGCTTAATCGGGGGAACACAAGAGACCCAGTACTTC. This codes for CASSLIGGTQETQYF.

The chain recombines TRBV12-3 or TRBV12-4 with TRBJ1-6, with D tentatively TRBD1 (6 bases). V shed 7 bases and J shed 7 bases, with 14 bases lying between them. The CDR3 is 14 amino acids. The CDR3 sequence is CASTRGRENSPLHF. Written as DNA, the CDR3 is TGTGCCAGCACCAGGGGTAGGGAAAATTCACCCCTCCACTTT.

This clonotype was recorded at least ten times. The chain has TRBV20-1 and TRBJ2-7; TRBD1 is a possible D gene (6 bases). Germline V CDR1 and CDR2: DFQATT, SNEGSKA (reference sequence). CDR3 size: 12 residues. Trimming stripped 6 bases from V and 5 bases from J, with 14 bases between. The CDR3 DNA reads TGCAGTGCCCTTACAGGGCCCAACGAGCAGTACTTC. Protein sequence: CSALTGPNEQYF.

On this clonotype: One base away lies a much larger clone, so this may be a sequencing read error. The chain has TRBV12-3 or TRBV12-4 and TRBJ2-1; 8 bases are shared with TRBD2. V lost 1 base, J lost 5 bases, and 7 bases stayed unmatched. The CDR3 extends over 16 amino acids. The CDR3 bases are TGTGCCAGCAGTTTAGGACTAGCGAGCGGAAACAATGAGCAGTTCTTC. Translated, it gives CASSLGLASGNNEQFF.

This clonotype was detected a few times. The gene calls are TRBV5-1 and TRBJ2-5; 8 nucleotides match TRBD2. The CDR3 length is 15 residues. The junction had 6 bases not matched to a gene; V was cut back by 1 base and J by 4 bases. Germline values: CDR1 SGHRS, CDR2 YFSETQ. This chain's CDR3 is CASSLNSGSGETQYF. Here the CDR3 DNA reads TGCGCCAGCAGCTTGAACAGCGGGAGTGGAGAGACCCAGTACTTC.

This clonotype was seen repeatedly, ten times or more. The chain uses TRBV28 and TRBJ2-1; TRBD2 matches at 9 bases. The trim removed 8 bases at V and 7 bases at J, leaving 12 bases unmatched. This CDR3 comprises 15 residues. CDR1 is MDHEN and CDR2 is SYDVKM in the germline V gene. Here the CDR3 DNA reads TGTGCCAGCCTTCTTCGCGGGAGGGCCATGAATGAGCAGTTCTTC. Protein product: CASLLRGRAMNEQFF.

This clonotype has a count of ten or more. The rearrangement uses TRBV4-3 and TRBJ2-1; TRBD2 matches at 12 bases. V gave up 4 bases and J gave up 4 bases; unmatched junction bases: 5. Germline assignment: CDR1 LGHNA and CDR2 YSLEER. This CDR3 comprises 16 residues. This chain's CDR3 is CASSLPSGREYNEQFF. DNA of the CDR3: TGCGCCAGCAGCCTGCCTAGCGGGAGGGAGTACAATGAGCAGTTCTTC.

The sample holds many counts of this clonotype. CDR3: CASSLEETQYF. Written as DNA, the CDR3 is TGTGCCAGCAGCCTCGAAGAGACCCAGTACTTC. The chain combines TRBV3-1 with TRBJ2-5, with D unresolved. The V and J ends lost 4 bases and 3 bases respectively, with 3 bases between them. Looked up from germline, CDR1 is LGHDT and CDR2 is YNNKEL (reference sequence). This CDR3 region has 11 residues.

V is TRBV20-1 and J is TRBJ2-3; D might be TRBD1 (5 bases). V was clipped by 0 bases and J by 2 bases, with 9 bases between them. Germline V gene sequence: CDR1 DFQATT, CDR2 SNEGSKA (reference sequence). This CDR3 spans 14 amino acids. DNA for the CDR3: TGCAGTGCTAGAGATAGGGGCACCACAGATACGCAGTATTTT. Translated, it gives CSARDRGTTDTQYF.

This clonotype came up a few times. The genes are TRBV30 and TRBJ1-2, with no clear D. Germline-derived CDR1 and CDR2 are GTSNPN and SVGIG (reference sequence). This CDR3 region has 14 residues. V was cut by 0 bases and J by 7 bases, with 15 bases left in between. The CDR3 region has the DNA TGTGCCTGGAGTGTAAACTCAGGATCGGGTGGCTACACCTTC. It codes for CAWSVNSGSGGYTF.

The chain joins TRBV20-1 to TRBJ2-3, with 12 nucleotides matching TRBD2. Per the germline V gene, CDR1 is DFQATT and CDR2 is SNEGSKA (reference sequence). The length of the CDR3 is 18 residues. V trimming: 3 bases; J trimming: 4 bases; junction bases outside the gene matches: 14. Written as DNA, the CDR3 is TGCAGTGCTAGTCGCCCCAACCCGACTAGCGGGAGCGCAGATACGCAGTATTTT. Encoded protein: CSASRPNPTSGSADTQYF.

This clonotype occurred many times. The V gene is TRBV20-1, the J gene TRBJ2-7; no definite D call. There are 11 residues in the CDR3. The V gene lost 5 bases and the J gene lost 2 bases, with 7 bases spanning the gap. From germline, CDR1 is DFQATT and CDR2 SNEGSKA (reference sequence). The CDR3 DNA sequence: TGCAGTGCTCTTCAGGCCTACGAGCAGTACTTC. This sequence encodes CSALQAYEQYF.

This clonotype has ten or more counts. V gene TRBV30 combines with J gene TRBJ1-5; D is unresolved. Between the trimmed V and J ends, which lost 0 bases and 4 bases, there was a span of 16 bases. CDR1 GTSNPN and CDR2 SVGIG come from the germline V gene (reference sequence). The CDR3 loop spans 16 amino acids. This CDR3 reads CAWSVKGAGQNQPQHF. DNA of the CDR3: TGTGCCTGGAGTGTAAAAGGTGCGGGCCAAAATCAGCCCCAGCATTTT.

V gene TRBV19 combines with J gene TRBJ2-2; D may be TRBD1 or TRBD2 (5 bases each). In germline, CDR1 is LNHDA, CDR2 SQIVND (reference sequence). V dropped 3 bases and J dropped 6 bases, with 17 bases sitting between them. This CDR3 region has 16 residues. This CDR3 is CASSMGLAPMAGELFF. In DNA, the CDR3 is TGTGCCAGTAGTATGGGGCTAGCCCCCATGGCCGGGGAGCTGTTTTTT. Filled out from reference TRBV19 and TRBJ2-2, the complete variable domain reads DGGITQSPKYLFRKEGQNVTLSCEQNLNHDAMYWYRQDPGQGLRLIYYSQIVNDFQKGDIAEGYSVSREKKESFPLTVTSAQKNPTAFYLCASSMGLAPMAGELFFGEGSRLTVL.

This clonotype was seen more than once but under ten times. The CDR3 sequence: CASRPKGSVAGANEKLFF. The DNA for the CDR3 is TGTGCCAGCAGACCTAAAGGCTCGGTTGCAGGGGCGAATGAAAAACTGTTTTTT. The gene calls are TRBV7-8 and TRBJ1-4; TRBD1 might be the D (6 bases). Germline-derived CDR1 and CDR2 are SGHVS and FQNEAQ. The CDR3 totals 18 residues. V lost 6 bases and J 5 bases, leaving 25 bases between the germline ends.

In DNA form, the CDR3 reads TGTGCCAGCAGTGAAAGGTTGGGGGGGTCTAATTCACCCCTCCACTTT. Its protein is CASSERLGGSNSPLHF. The genes are TRBV6-1 and TRBJ1-6; a weak D match, TRBD1 (5 bases). In germline, CDR1 is MNHNS, CDR2 SASEGT. This CDR3 region has 16 residues. Trimming removed 2 bases at V and 6 bases at J, with 14 bases between.

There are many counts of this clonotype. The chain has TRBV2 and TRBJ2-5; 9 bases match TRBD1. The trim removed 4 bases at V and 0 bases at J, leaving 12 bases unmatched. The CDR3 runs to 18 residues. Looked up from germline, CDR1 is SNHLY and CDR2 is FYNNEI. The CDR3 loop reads CASSGDRGIGGYQETQYF. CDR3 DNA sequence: TGTGCCAGCAGTGGAGACAGGGGGATAGGGGGCTACCAAGAGACCCAGTACTTC. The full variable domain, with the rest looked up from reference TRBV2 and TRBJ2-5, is EPEVTQTPSHQVTQMGQEVILRCVPISNHLYFYWYRQILGQKVEFLVSFYNNEISEKSEIFDDQFSVERPDGSNFTLKIRSTKLEDSAMYFCASSGDRGIGGYQETQYFGPGTRLLVL.

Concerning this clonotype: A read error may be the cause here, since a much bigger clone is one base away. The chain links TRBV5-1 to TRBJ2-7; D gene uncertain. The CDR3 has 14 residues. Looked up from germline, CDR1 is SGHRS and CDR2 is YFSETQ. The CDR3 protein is CDSSFRTSVREQYF. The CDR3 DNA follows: TGCGACAGCAGCTTTCGAACGAGCGTGAGGGAGCAGTACTTC.

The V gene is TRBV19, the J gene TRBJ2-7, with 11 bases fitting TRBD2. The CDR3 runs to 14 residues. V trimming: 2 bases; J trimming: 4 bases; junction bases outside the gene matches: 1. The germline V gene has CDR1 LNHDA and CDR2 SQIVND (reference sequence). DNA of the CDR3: TGTGCCAGTAGTATATCTAGCGGGGGGTACGAGCAGTACTTC. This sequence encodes CASSISSGGYEQYF.

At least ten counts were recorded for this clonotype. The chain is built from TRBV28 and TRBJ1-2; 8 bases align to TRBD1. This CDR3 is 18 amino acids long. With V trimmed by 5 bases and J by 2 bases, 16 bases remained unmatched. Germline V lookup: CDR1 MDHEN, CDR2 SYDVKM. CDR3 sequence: CASSAVPGQADKNYGYTF. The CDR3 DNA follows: TGTGCCAGCAGTGCCGTTCCGGGACAGGCGGATAAAAACTATGGCTACACCTTC.

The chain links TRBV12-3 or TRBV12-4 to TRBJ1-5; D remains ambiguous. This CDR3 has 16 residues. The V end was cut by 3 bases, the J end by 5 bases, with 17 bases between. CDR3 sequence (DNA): TGTGCCAGCAGTTTCCGGGGAGGAGAGTTAGATCAGCCCCAGCATTTT. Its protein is CASSFRGGELDQPQHF.

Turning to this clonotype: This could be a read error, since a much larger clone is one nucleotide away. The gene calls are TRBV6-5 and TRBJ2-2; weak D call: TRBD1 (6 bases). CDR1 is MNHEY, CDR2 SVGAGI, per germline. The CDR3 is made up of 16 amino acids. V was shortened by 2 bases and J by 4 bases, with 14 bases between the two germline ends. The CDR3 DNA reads TGTGCCAGCAGTTACCTCGGGACAACGGGCACCGGGGAGCTGTTTTTT. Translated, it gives CASSYLGTTGTGELFF.

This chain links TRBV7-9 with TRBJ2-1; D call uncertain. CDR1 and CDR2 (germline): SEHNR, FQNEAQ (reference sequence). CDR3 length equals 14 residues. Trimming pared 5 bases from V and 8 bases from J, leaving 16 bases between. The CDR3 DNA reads TGTGCCAGCAGCCCAGTAGGGCTTTTGGATGAGCAGTTCTTC. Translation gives CASSPVGLLDEQFF. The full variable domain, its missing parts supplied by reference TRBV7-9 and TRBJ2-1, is DTGVSQNPRHKITKRGQNVTFRCDPISEHNRLYWYRQTLGQGPEFLTYFQNEAQLEKSRLLSDRFSAERPKGSFSTLEIQRTEQGDSAMYLCASSPVGLLDEQFFGPGTRLTVL.

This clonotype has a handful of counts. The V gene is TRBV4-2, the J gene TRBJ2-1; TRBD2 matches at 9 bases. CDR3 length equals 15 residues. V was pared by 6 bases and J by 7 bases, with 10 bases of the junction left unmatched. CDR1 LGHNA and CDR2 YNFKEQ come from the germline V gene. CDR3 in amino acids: CASRSPGLAGNEQFF. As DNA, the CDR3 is TGTGCCAGCAGGTCCCCGGGACTAGCTGGGAATGAGCAGTTCTTC.